These 25 T cell receptor beta chains originate from one sample sequenced in a study of a mutant IDH1 vaccine in newly diagnosed glioma. Stated time point: week 11, during vaccination. Doses consisted of 300 ug of mutant IDH1 20-mer peptide each, paired with topical imiquimod. No antigen has been assigned to these receptors. TCRdb keeps only in-frame clones here, not all; method: immunoSEQ multiplex PCR. The data contain about 36,000 clones, 80% of them singletons. This specimen was peripheral blood mononuclear cells (PBMCs), taken from a glioma patient whose treatment included an IDH1 peptide vaccine. These TCRs come from a woman in her twenties or thirties with glioma. Some clones in this sample may be carry-over from other donors' samples.

The genes are TRBV5-1 and TRBJ1-4; D is unresolved. V lost 3 bases to trimming and J lost 0 bases, with 6 bases between them. The CDR3 covers 14 residues. Per the germline V gene, CDR1 is SGHRS and CDR2 is YFSETQ. Here the CDR3 DNA reads TGCGCCAGCAGCTCCAGTACAACTAATGAAAAACTGTTTTTT. Protein product: CASSSSTTNEKLFF.

This chain joins TRBV5-1 and TRBJ2-7; 9 bases agree with TRBD1. The CDR3 has 16 amino acids. In germline, CDR1 is SGHRS, CDR2 YFSETQ. V lost 4 bases and J lost 0; bases outside the gene matches: 8. CDR3 protein: CASSTGQGLSSYEQYF. CDR3 in DNA: TGCGCCAGCAGCACGGGACAGGGTTTGAGCTCCTACGAGCAGTACTTC. Together with reference TRBV5-1 and TRBJ2-7, the CDR3 gives the full variable domain: KAGVTQTPRYLIKTRGQQVTLSCSPISGHRSVSWYQQTPGQGLQFLFEYFSETQRNKGNFPGRFSGRQFSNSRSEMNVSTLELGDSALYLCASSTGQGLSSYEQYFGPGTRLTVT.

V is TRBV10-2 and J is TRBJ1-2; D may be TRBD1 (6 bases). The germline V gene has CDR1 WSHSY and CDR2 SAAADI. CDR3 length: 13 amino acids. V was cut by 7 bases and J by 1 base, with 10 bases left in between. CDR3 sequence (DNA): TGCGCCAGCACCTCGGACAGTAACTATGGCTACACCTTC. This codes for CASTSDSNYGYTF.

This CDR3 reads CASRVRGGLAKNIQYF. CDR3 bases: TGTGCCAGCAGGGTCCGAGGCGGTCTAGCCAAAAACATTCAGTACTTC. This chain connects TRBV13 to TRBJ2-4; the D is unclear. The germline gives CDR1 PRHDT, CDR2 FYEKMQ (reference sequence). This CDR3 contains 16 residues. V was shortened by 6 bases and J by 0 bases, with 15 bases between the two germline ends.

The chain recombines TRBV13 with TRBJ2-5, with TRBD2 matching over 9 bases. Germline trimming cut 1 base from V and 0 bases from J; bases unmatched to any gene: 9. Germline V gene data show CDR1 as PRHDT and CDR2 as FYEKMQ (reference sequence). The length of the CDR3 is 18 residues. The CDR3 reads CASSLASGTLRNQETQYF. The DNA for the CDR3 is TGTGCCAGCAGCTTAGCTAGCGGGACCCTACGGAACCAAGAGACCCAGTACTTC.

V is TRBV15 and J is TRBJ2-5; D unresolved. The CDR3 has 15 residues. Germline V gene sequence: CDR1 LNHNV, CDR2 YYDKDF (reference sequence). With 0 bases removed from V and 5 bases from J, the gap between germline ends came to 13 bases. CDR3 region: CATSRDKGWAETQYF. CDR3 sequence (DNA): TGTGCCACCAGCAGAGACAAGGGTTGGGCCGAGACCCAGTACTTC.

This clone was found a few times. The chain links TRBV18 to TRBJ1-1; a possible D gene is TRBD1 (5 bases). V shed 3 bases and J shed 7 bases, with 6 bases lying between them. The germline gives CDR1 KGHSH, CDR2 LQKENI. The CDR3 loop spans 11 amino acids. As DNA, the CDR3 is TGTGCCAGCTCACCGGACATTGAAGCTTTCTTT. Its protein product is CASSPDIEAFF.

The V gene is TRBV29-1, the J gene TRBJ1-1; D ambiguous. Trimming took 4 bases from V and 1 from J, leaving 4 bases between them. The length of the CDR3 is 11 residues. Germline CDR1 and CDR2: SQVTM and ANQGSEA. The CDR3 nucleotides read TGCAGCGTTGTGGAGAACACTGAAGCTTTCTTT. Its protein product is CSVVENTEAFF.

The CDR3: CASSVDRGWEYGYTF. The CDR3 DNA follows: TGTGCCAGCAGCGTCGACAGGGGGTGGGAATATGGCTACACCTTC. The rearrangement links TRBV7-8 to TRBJ1-2; 9 positions match TRBD1. CDR3 length equals 15 residues. V lost 5 bases, J lost 5 bases, and 9 bases stayed unmatched. Germline loops: CDR1 SGHVS, CDR2 FQNEAQ.

The genes are TRBV6-1 and TRBJ2-7; TRBD2 agrees at 7 bases. The ends lost 0 bases at V and 3 bases at J; junction bases unmatched: 5. Germline lookup yields CDR1 MNHNS and CDR2 SASEGT. The CDR3 has 15 amino acids. The CDR3 nucleotides are TGTGCCAGCAGTGAAGCGGGAGGGACCGTCTACGAGCAGTACTTC. Amino acids: CASSEAGGTVYEQYF.

CDR3 loop: CASSLARDYSYEQYF. CDR3 DNA sequence: TGCGCCAGCAGCTTGGCCAGGGACTATAGCTACGAGCAGTACTTC. The chain has TRBV5-1 and TRBJ2-7, with 7 positions matching TRBD2. J lost 3 bases, V lost 0 bases, and 6 bases had no gene match. In germline, CDR1 is SGHRS, CDR2 YFSETQ. The CDR3 is 15 amino acids.

The chain joins TRBV15 to TRBJ2-5; TRBD2 matches 11 bases. The CDR3 is 14 amino acids. After removal of 8 bases from V and 2 bases from J, the junction contained 4 bases not matched to a gene. Germline CDR1 LNHNV, CDR2 YYDKDF (reference sequence). The CDR3 DNA is TGTGCCACCCGACTAGCGGGAAGGCAAGAGACCCAGTACTTC. It yields the protein CATRLAGRQETQYF. The variable domain in full, with the rest retrieved from reference TRBV15 and TRBJ2-5, is DAMVIQNPRYQVTQFGKPVTLSCSQTLNHNVMYWYQQKSSQAPKLLFHYYDKDFNNEADTPDNFQSRRPNTSFCFLDIRSPGLGDTAMYLCATRLAGRQETQYFGPGTRLLVL.

The chain combines TRBV2 with TRBJ2-1; D might be TRBD2 (5 bases). Per the germline V gene, CDR1 is SNHLY and CDR2 is FYNNEI. CDR3 size: 11 residues. Trimming shortened V by 2 bases and J by 16 bases, and 12 bases separated the two germline ends. The CDR3 nucleotides read TGTGCCAGCAGTGAAACTCGAGGGAGATTCTTC. Encoded protein: CASSETRGRFF.

The rearrangement uses TRBV19 and TRBJ1-1; no definite D call. This CDR3 comprises 11 residues. Per the germline V gene, CDR1 is LNHDA and CDR2 is SQIVND (reference sequence). Trimming took 9 bases from V and 3 from J, leaving 8 bases between them. The CDR3 nucleotides are TGTGCCAGCTTCCGGTACACTGAAGCTTTCTTT. Translated, it gives CASFRYTEAFF.

The rearrangement uses TRBV7-9 and TRBJ1-2, with D possibly matching TRBD1 (5 bases). The CDR3 is made up of 13 amino acids. Trimming shortened V by 8 bases and J by 5 bases, and 15 bases separated the two germline ends. Per germline, CDR1 SEHNR and CDR2 FQNEAQ (reference sequence). Here the CDR3 DNA reads TGTGCCAGCGGAACCGGGCAGGGTTATGGCTACACCTTC. It yields the protein CASGTGQGYGYTF.

The chain joins TRBV29-1 to TRBJ1-1; no firm D call. Germline CDR1 is SQVTM and CDR2 is ANQGSEA. Trimming shortened V by 3 bases and J by 4 bases, and 3 bases separated the two germline ends. The CDR3 runs 10 residues. The CDR3 reads CSVDSTEAFF. Here the CDR3 DNA reads TGCAGCGTTGATTCCACTGAAGCTTTCTTT.

This sequence joins TRBV2 and TRBJ2-2, with D perhaps matching TRBD1 (6 bases). The CDR3 length is 14 residues. Germline loops: CDR1 SNHLY, CDR2 FYNNEI. V lost 3 bases and J lost 3, with 8 bases in between. CDR3 sequence (DNA): TGTGCCAGCAGTGAGGGACAATACACCGGGGAGCTGTTTTTT. Its protein product is CASSEGQYTGELFF.

The V call is TRBV4-1, the J call TRBJ1-4, with D maybe TRBD1 (6 bases). There are 17 residues in the CDR3. Germline CDR1 and CDR2: MGHRA and YSYEKL. V was shortened by 3 bases and J by 4 bases, with 18 bases between the two germline ends. In DNA form, the CDR3 reads TGCGCCAGCAGCCACGTACAACCCGGGACAAGTAATGAAAAACTGTTTTTT. This codes for CASSHVQPGTSNEKLFF.

This clone was counted once. This rearrangement joins TRBV29-1 to TRBJ1-5; D is uncertain. V lost 5 bases and J lost 5, with 16 bases in between. CDR3 length: 14 amino acids. Germline V lookup: CDR1 SQVTM, CDR2 ANQGSEA. CDR3 protein: CSVILTSTDQPQHF. CDR3 sequence (DNA): TGCAGCGTTATATTGACAAGTACCGATCAGCCCCAGCATTTT.

V and J are TRBV18 and TRBJ1-5, with TRBD1 matching 9 bases. This CDR3 has 16 amino acids. J lost 1 base, V lost 5 bases, and 6 bases had no gene match. The V gene's germline CDR1 is KGHSH and CDR2 LQKENI. The CDR3 reads CASSNSGQGSNQPQHF. The CDR3 DNA is TGTGCCAGCTCAAACTCCGGACAGGGGAGCAATCAGCCCCAGCATTTT.

The V gene is TRBV10-1, the J gene TRBJ2-7; unclear D gene. CDR3 size: 8 residues. CDR1 and CDR2 from the germline V gene are WNHNN and SYGVQD (reference sequence). Trimming cost V 7 bases and J 8 bases, with 3 bases left between them. This CDR3 reads CASKKQYF. The CDR3 DNA reads TGCGCCAGCAAAAAGCAGTACTTC.

This clone was counted a single time. The genes are TRBV29-1 and TRBJ2-1, with 11 bases lining up with TRBD2. Germline-derived CDR1 and CDR2 are SQVTM and ANQGSEA. V lost 5 bases and J lost 3; bases outside the gene matches: 3. This CDR3 has 14 amino acids. CDR3 in amino acids: CSVLAGGFYNEQFF. The DNA for the CDR3 is TGCAGCGTTCTAGCGGGAGGATTCTACAATGAGCAGTTCTTC.

The chain recombines TRBV2 with TRBJ1-1; 7 nucleotides line up with TRBD1. V lost 6 bases, J lost 4 bases, and 5 bases stayed unmatched. This CDR3 is 13 amino acids long. Germline V CDR1 and CDR2: SNHLY, FYNNEI. The CDR3 spells CASRFRGATEAFF. CDR3 DNA: TGTGCCAGCAGGTTCAGGGGGGCCACTGAAGCTTTCTTT.

The CDR3: CAWSGGRTNTEAFF. As DNA, the CDR3 is TGTGCCTGGAGTGGGGGCAGAACGAACACTGAAGCTTTCTTT. The chain carries TRBV30 and TRBJ1-1, with D tentatively TRBD1 (5 bases). Germline V gives CDR1 GTSNPN, CDR2 SVGIG (reference sequence). The CDR3 totals 14 residues. V was cut by 1 base and J by 1 base, with 10 bases left in between.

The rearrangement joins TRBV6-4 to TRBJ2-2; TRBD2 might be the D (7 bases). Trimming took off 0 bases at V and 2 bases at J, with 22 bases between the two ends. Germline-derived CDR1 and CDR2 are MRHNA and SNTAGT. The CDR3 covers 20 residues. The CDR3 spells CASSDSGGGGGLFNTGELFF. The CDR3 DNA follows: TGTGCCAGCAGTGACTCTGGGGGCGGCGGGGGATTATTCAACACCGGGGAGCTGTTTTTT.